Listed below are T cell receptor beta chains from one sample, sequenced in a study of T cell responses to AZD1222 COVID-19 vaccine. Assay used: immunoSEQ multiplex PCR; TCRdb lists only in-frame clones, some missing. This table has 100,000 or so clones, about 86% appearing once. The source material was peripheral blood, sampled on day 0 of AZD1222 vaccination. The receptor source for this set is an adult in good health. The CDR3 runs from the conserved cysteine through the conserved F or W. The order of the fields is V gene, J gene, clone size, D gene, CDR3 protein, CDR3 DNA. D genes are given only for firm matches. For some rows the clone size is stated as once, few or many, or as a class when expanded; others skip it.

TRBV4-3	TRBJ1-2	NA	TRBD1	CASSQTGTGHGYTF	TGCGCCAGCAGCCAGACCGGGACAGGGCATGGCTACACCTTC
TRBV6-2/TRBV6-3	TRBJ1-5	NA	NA	CASSYGRSNQPQHF	TGTGCCAGCAGTTACGGACGGTCCAATCAGCCCCAGCATTTT
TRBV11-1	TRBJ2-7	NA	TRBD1	CASSLEDRGRYEQYF	TGTGCCAGCAGCTTAGAGGACAGGGGGCGATACGAGCAGTACTTC
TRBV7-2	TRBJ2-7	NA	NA	CASSFPGGVEQYF	TGTGCCAGCAGCTTCCCTGGCGGGGTCGAGCAGTACTTC
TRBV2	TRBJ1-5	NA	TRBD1	CASRAGTGRQPQHF	TGTGCCAGCAGGGCGGGGACAGGTCGGCAGCCCCAGCATTTT
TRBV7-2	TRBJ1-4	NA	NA	CASSQTANNEKLFF	TGTGCCAGCAGCCAGACAGCTAACAATGAAAAACTGTTTTTT
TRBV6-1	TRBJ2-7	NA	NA	CASTPRRDRGYEQYF	TGTGCCAGCACTCCCAGGCGGGACAGAGGCTACGAGCAGTACTTC
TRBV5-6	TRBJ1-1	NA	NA	CASSFGRGRMNTEAFF	TGTGCCAGCAGCTTTGGCAGAGGACGCATGAACACTGAAGCTTTCTTT
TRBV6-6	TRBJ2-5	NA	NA	CASSYRGPETQYF	TGTGCCAGCAGTTACCGGGGCCCAGAGACCCAGTACTTC
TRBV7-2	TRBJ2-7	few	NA	CASSLVASYEQYF	TGTGCCAGCAGCTTAGTGGCCAGCTACGAGCAGTACTTC
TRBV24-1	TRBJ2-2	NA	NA	CATSDPGTEEGYTGELFF	TGTGCCACCAGTGATCCGGGGACCGAAGAGGGTTACACCGGGGAGCTGTTTTTT
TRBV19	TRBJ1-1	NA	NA	CASSLPWTAEAFF	TGTGCCAGTAGTCTCCCTTGGACGGCTGAAGCTTTCTTT
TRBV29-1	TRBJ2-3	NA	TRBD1	CSVGDRAPDTQYF	TGCAGCGTTGGGGACAGGGCCCCAGATACGCAGTATTTT
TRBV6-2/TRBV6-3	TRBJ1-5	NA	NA	CASSYWVSNQPQHF	TGTGCCAGCAGTTACTGGGTGAGCAATCAGCCCCAGCATTTT
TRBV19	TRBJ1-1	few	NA	CASSYRVSPEAFF	TGTGCCAGTAGTTACAGGGTTTCCCCTGAAGCTTTCTTT
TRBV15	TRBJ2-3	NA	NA	CATARSGTDTQYF	TGTGCCACCGCTCGTTCAGGGACAGATACGCAGTATTTT
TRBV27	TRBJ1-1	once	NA	CASSSPPRVEDTEAFF	TGTGCCAGCAGTTCCCCCCCCAGGGTAGAGGACACTGAAGCTTTCTTT
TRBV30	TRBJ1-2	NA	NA	CAWSRGGPNYGYTF	TGTGCCTGGAGCCGGGGGGGTCCGAACTATGGCTACACCTTC
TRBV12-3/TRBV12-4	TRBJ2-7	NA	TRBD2	CASSPQLAREQYF	TGTGCCAGCAGCCCGCAACTAGCGAGGGAGCAGTACTTC
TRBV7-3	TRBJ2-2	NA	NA	CASSPTGENTGELFF	TGTGCCAGCAGCCCAACGGGCGAGAACACCGGGGAGCTGTTTTTT
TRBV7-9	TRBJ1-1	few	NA	CASSLVGSNFEAFF	TGTGCCAGCAGCTTAGTAGGCAGTAATTTTGAAGCTTTCTTT
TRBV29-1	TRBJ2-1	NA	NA	CSAGGGSNRSNEQFF	TGCAGCGCTGGGGGCGGGAGTAATCGGAGCAATGAGCAGTTCTTC
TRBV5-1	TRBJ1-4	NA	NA	CASSPFATNEKLFF	TGCGCCAGCAGTCCGTTTGCAACTAATGAAAAACTGTTTTTT
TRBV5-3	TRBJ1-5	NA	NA	CARSRPGNQPQHF	TGTGCCAGAAGCCGACCCGGCAATCAGCCCCAGCATTTT
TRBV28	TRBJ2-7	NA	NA	CASSLSGAQSEQYF	TGTGCCAGCAGTTTATCGGGGGCCCAGTCAGAGCAGTACTTC
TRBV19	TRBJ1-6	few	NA	CASSEGRFDSPLHF	TGTGCCAGTAGTGAGGGCAGATTCGATTCACCCCTCCACTTT
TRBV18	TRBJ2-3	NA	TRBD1	CASSPGTGNADTQYF	TGTGCCAGCTCACCCGGGACAGGGAATGCAGATACGCAGTATTTT
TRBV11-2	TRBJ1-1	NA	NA	CASSLLSAEAFF	TGTGCCAGCAGCTTACTTTCCGCTGAAGCTTTCTTT
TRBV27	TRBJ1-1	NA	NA	CASSPRRSGAEAFF	TGTGCCAGCAGTCCACGCCGGTCCGGGGCTGAAGCTTTCTTT
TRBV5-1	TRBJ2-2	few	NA	CASSRAIDTGELFF	TGCGCCAGCAGCCGTGCAATCGACACCGGGGAGCTGTTTTTT
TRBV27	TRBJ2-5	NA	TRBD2	CASSPSGRVLWETQYF	TGTGCCAGCAGTCCTAGCGGGAGAGTTCTCTGGGAGACCCAGTACTTC
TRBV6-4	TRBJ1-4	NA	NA	CASSDSAGPNEKLFF	TGTGCCAGCAGTGACTCGGCAGGGCCTAATGAAAAACTGTTTTTT
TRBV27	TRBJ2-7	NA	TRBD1	CASSLTGPISYEQYF	TGTGCCAGCAGTTTGACAGGGCCCATCTCCTACGAGCAGTACTTC
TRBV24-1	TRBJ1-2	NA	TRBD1	CATSDPWTGLGYTF	TGTGCCACCAGTGATCCCTGGACAGGGTTAGGCTACACCTTC
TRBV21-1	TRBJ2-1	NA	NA	CASSRTGREGNEQFF	TGTGCCAGCAGCAGAACCGGGCGGGAGGGGAATGAGCAGTTCTTC
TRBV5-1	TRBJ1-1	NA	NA	CASSRTGNTEAFF	TGCGCCAGCAGCCGTACAGGGAACACTGAAGCTTTCTTT
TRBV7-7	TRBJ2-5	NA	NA	CASSAVQWETQYF	TGTGCTAGCAGCGCCGTACAGTGGGAGACCCAGTACTTC
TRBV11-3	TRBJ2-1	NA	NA	CASSLLGTESEQFF	TGTGCCAGCAGCTTACTTGGAACAGAAAGTGAGCAGTTCTTC
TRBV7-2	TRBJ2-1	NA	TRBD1	CASSYGTGNNEQFF	TGTGCCAGCAGCTACGGGACAGGGAACAATGAGCAGTTCTTC
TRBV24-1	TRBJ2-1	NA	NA	CATSDSSSSSYNEQFF	TGTGCCACCAGTGATTCCTCTAGCAGCTCCTACAATGAGCAGTTCTTC
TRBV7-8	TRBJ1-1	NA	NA	CASSPDLWNTEAFF	TGTGCCAGCAGCCCTGACCTCTGGAACACTGAAGCTTTCTTT
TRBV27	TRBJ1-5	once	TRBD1	CASKPLMDRANQPQHF	TGTGCCAGCAAACCCTTAATGGACAGGGCCAATCAGCCCCAGCATTTT
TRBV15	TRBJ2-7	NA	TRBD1	CATSRERDSYEQYF	TGTGCCACCAGCAGAGAGAGGGACAGCTACGAGCAGTACTTC
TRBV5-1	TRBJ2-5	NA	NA	CASSLDRETQYF	TGCGCCAGCAGCTTGGACAGGGAGACCCAGTACTTC
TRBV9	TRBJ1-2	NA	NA	CASSVSPYRVSDGYTF	TGTGCCAGCAGCGTATCCCCCTACAGGGTCTCAGATGGCTACACCTTC
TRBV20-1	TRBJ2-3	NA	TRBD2	CSASLAGVTDTQYF	TGCAGTGCTAGTCTTGCGGGAGTTACAGATACGCAGTATTTT
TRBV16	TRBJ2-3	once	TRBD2	CASSPRLAGGPSTDTQYF	TGTGCCAGCAGCCCTCGACTAGCGGGAGGGCCTAGCACAGATACGCAGTATTTT
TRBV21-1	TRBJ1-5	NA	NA	CASSESSNQPQHF	TGTGCCAGCTCGGAAAGTAGCAATCAGCCCCAGCATTTT
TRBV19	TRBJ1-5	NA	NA	CASSTLEKGNQPQHF	TGTGCCAGTAGTACACTAGAAAAAGGGAATCAGCCCCAGCATTTT
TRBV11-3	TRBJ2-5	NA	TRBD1	CASSITGAGETQYF	TGTGCCAGCAGCATCACAGGGGCTGGGGAGACCCAGTACTTC
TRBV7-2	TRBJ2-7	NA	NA	CASSARANAYEQYF	TGTGCCAGCAGCGCAAGGGCAAATGCATACGAGCAGTACTTC
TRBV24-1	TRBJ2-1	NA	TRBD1	CATSDSEDRGYNEQFF	TGTGCCACCAGTGATTCCGAGGACAGGGGGTACAATGAGCAGTTCTTC
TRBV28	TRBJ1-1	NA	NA	CASSLWGGAVTEAFF	TGTGCCAGCAGTCTATGGGGGGGTGCAGTCACTGAAGCTTTCTTT
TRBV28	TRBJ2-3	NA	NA	CASSLPLGGDTQYF	TGTGCCAGCAGCCTTCCCCTAGGGGGTGATACGCAGTATTTT
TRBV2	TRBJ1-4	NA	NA	CASSEDGGNNEKLFF	TGTGCCAGCAGTGAAGATGGGGGAAATAATGAAAAACTGTTTTTT
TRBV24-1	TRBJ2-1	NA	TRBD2	CATSYPPPSGKGSEQFF	TGTGCCACCAGTTATCCTCCTCCTAGCGGGAAAGGCAGTGAGCAGTTCTTC
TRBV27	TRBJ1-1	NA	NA	CASSLWGGAANTEAFF	TGTGCCAGCAGTTTATGGGGGGGGGCAGCGAACACTGAAGCTTTCTTT
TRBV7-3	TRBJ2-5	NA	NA	CASSPGYQETQYF	TGTGCCAGCAGCCCGGGCTACCAAGAGACCCAGTACTTC
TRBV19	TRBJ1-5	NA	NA	CASSISVNGNQPQHF	TGTGCCAGTAGTATATCCGTAAACGGCAATCAGCCCCAGCATTTT